This TCR beta chain appears in the sequencing data of a study of T-cell reconstitution after alpha-beta-depleted transplantation in children. CDR3 length: 14 residues. V was shortened by 4 bases and J by 5 bases, with 14 bases between the two germline ends. This clonotype was counted between two and nine times. Unique molecular identifiers featured in how the TCRbeta library was prepared. MiXCR was run by TCRdb on the PCR reads, yielding one entry per CDR3 protein. The sample yields about 540,000 distinct CDR3 sequences, about 16% seen once. This chain joins TRBV12-3 or TRBV12-4 and TRBJ2-5; D gene ambiguous. This clonotype originated in a human donor who donated a stem cell graft to a child with acute lymphoblastic leukemia. The input for sequencing was PBMCs from the stem cell graft donor, taken from the stem cell graft. The CDR3 spells CASSSLAVVETQYF. CDR3 nucleotide sequence: TGTGCCAGCAGTTCCCTTGCGGTTGTGGAGACCCAGTACTTC.